This T cell receptor (beta chain) was recorded in a study of breast tumors, draining lymph nodes, adjacent tissues listed by TCRdb under 2016. Notes on the research overall: TCR beta repertoires were compared across tumor, adjacent nontumor tissue and axillary lymph nodes obtained from breast cancer patients. In human breast cancer, the study set out to assess how tumor, surrounding tissue and draining lymph node repertoires relate to one another and whether T cells might be exchanged between them. The full study reports these points: Tumors showed preferential V and J gene usage, and their T-cell repertoire diversity fell below that of lymph nodes yet above that of nontumor tissue. Tumor and nontumor tissue repertoires were significantly more similar in luminal-like than in basal-like breast cancer. The study presented the conclusion that tumor T cells originate in lymph nodes as consistent with a hypothesis, not as something directly demonstrated. The data were judged consistent with most tumor T cells deriving from the lymph node and then expanding within tumor tissue.

Instrument on record: Illumina HiSeq 2000. TCR beta chain libraries were generated through multiplex PCR amplification. The amplified TCR beta chain products were analyzed by high-throughput sequencing. The public reads were reanalyzed by TCRdb: fastp trimming at Q25, MiXCR alignment, in-frame beta chains only. Every distinct CDR3 protein forms one entry, paired with its most common genes and DNA. Here the sample has fewer than 20,000 distinct CDR3 sequences; approximately 51% occur a single time. In total, the top ten clones hold approximately 15% of the sample. V and J are trimmed by 0 bases and 3 bases, and the gene matches miss 4 bases of the junction. For CDR1 and CDR2, the germline V gene lists SGHRS and YFSETQ. The CDR3 numbers 15 residues from cysteine through phenylalanine. Only CDR3 DNA remains: 45 bases, in frame from the first base. The adjacent samples were made up of nontumor breast tissue around the tumor.

By how much of the sample it makes up, this clonotype is medium-sized (0.01 to 0.1%). What this receptor recognizes is not known. Qualities for individual bases were not recorded, and no much larger clone is one base off. The source material was tumor-adjacent breast tissue. The chain was built from TRBV5-1 and TRBJ2-7; the central 9 bases match TRBD1. The origin of this receptor is a female donor with breast cancer. Some clones in this sample may be carry-over from other donors' samples. The nucleotide sequence reads TGCGCCAGCAGCTTGGCCGGACAGGGGCTCTACGAGCAGTACTTC. Translated, it gives CASSLAGQGLYEQYF. The full variable domain, completed from the reference TRBV5-1 and TRBJ2-7 proteins outside the CDR3, reads KAGVTQTPRYLIKTRGQQVTLSCSPISGHRSVSWYQQTPGQGLQFLFEYFSETQRNKGNFPGRFSGRQFSNSRSEMNVSTLELGDSALYLCASSLAGQGLYEQYFGPGTRLTVT.